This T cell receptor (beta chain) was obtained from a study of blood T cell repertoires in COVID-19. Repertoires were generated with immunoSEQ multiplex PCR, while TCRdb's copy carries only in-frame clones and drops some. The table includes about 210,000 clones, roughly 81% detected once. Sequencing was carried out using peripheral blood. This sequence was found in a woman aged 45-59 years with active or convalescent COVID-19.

CDR3 region: CAWSVPGVNDGYTF. As DNA, the CDR3 is TGTGCCTGGAGTGTACCAGGCGTCAACGATGGCTACACCTTC. The chain joins TRBV30 to TRBJ1-2; D unresolved. Germline CDR1 is GTSNPN and CDR2 is SVGIG (reference sequence). The V and J ends lost 0 bases and 6 bases respectively, with 14 bases between them. The length of the CDR3 is 14 residues.